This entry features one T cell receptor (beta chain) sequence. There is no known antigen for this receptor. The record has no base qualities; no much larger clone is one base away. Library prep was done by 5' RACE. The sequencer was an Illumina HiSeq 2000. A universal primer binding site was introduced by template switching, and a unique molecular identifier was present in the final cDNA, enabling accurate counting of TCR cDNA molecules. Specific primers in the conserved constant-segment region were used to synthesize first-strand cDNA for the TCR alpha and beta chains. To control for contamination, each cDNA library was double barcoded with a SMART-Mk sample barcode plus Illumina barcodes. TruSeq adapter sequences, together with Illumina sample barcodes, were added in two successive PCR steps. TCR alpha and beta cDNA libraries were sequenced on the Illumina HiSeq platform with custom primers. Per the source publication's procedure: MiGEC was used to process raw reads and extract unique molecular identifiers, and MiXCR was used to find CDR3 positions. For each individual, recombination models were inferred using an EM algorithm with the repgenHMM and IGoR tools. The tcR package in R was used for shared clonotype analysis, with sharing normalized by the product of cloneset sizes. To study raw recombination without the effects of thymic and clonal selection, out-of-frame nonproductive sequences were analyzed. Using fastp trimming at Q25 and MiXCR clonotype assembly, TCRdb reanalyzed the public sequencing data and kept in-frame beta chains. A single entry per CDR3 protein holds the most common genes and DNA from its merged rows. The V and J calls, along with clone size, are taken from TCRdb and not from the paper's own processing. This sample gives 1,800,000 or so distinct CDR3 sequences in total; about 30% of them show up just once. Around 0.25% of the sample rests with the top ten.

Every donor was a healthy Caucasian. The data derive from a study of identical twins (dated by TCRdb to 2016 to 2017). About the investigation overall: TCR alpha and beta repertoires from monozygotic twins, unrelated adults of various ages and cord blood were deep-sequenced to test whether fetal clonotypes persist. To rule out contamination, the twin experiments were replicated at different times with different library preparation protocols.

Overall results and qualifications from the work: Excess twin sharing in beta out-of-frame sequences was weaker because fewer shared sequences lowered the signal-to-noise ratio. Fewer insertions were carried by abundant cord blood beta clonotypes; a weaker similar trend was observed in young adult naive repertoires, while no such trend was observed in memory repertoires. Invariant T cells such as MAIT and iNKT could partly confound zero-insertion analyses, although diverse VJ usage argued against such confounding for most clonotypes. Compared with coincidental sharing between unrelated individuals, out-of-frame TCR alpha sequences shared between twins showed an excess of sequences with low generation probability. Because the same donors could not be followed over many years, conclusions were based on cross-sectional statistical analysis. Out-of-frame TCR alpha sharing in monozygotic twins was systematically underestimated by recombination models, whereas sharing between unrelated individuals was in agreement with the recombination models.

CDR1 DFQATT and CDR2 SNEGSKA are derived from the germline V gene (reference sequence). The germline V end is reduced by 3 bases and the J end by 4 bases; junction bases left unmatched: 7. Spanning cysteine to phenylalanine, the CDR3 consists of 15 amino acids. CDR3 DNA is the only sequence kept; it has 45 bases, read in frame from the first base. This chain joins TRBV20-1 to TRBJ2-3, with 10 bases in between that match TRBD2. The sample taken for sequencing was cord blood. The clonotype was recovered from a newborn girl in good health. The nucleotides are TGCAGTGCTAGGGGGAGCGGGGGGGCCCCAGATACGCAGTATTTT. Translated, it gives CSARGSGGAPDTQYF.